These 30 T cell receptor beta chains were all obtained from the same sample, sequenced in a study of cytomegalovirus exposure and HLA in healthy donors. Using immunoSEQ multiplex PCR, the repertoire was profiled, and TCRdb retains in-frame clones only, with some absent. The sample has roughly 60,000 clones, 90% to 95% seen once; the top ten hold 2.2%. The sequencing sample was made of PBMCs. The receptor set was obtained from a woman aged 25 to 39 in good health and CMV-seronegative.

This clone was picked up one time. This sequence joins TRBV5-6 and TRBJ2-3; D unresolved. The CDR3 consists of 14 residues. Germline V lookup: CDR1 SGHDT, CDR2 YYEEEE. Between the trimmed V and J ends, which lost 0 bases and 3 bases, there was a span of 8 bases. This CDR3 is CASSLVGPTDTQYF. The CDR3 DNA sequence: TGTGCCAGCAGCTTGGTTGGGCCGACAGATACGCAGTATTTT.

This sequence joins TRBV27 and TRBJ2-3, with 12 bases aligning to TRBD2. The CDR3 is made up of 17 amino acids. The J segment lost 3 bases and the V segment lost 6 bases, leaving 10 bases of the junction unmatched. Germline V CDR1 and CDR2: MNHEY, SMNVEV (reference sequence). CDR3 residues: CASSQLAGGGKTDTQYF. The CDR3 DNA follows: TGTGCCAGCAGCCAGCTAGCGGGAGGGGGGAAAACAGATACGCAGTATTTT.

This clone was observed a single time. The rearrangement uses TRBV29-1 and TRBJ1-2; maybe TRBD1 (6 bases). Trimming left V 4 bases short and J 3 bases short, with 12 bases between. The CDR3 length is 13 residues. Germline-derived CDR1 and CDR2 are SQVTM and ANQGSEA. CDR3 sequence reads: CSVGEGVDYGYTF. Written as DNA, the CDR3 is TGCAGCGTTGGTGAGGGGGTCGACTATGGCTACACCTTC.

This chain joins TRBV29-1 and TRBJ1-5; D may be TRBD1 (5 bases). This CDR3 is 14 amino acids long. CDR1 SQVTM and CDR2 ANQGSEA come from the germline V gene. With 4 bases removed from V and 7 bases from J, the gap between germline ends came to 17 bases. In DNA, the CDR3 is TGCAGCGTTGTTGAGGCAGGGATCGGCCAGCCCCAGCATTTT. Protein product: CSVVEAGIGQPQHF. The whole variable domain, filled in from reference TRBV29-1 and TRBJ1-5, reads SAVISQKPSRDICQRGTSLTIQCQVDSQVTMMFWYRQQPGQSLTLIATANQGSEATYESGFVIDKFPISRPNLTFSTLTVSNMSPEDSSIYLCSVVEAGIGQPQHFGDGTRLSIL.

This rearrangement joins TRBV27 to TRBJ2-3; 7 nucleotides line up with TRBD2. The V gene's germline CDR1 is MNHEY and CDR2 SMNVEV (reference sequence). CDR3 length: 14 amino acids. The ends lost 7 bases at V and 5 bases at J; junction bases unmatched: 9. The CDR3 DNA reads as TGTGCCAGCAATAAGGAGGGAGGGGTAGATACGCAGTATTTT. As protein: CASNKEGGVDTQYF.

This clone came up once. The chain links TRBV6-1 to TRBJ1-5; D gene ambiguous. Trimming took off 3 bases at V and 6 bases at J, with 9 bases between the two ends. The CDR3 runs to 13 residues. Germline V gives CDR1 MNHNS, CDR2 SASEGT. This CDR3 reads CASSDWAGQPQHF. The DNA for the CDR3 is TGTGCCAGCAGTGACTGGGCCGGTCAGCCCCAGCATTTT.

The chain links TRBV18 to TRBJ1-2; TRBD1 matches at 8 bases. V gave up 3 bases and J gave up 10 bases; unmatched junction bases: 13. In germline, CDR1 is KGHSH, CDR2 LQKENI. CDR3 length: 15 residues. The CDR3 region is CASSPQPGQGSVYTF. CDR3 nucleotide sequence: TGTGCCAGCTCACCGCAACCCGGACAGGGATCGGTCTACACCTTC.

CDR3 residues: CASRGTGRNEQYF. CDR3 DNA sequence: TGTGCCAGCAGGGGGACAGGGCGAAACGAGCAGTACTTC. The rearrangement links TRBV28 to TRBJ2-7, with 9 nucleotides matching TRBD1. CDR1 is MDHEN and CDR2 is SYDVKM in the germline V gene. The CDR3 runs to 13 residues. V trimming: 6 bases; J trimming: 5 bases; junction bases outside the gene matches: 5.

CDR3 in amino acids: CAWEGGGETQYF. Written as DNA, the CDR3 is TGTGCCTGGGAAGGGGGCGGAGAGACCCAGTACTTC. The chain has TRBV30 and TRBJ2-5; 7 bases map to TRBD1. This CDR3 has 12 residues. V dropped 5 bases and J dropped 4; count of bases not matched to a gene: 4. Germline CDR1 reads GTSNPN; CDR2 reads SVGIG (reference sequence).

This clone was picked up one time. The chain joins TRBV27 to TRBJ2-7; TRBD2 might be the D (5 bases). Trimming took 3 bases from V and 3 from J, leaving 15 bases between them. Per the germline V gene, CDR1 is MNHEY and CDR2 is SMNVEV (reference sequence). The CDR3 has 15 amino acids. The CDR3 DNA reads TGTGCCAGCAGTTTCGCTTTTGGGAGTGGCTACGAGCAGTACTTC. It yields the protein CASSFAFGSGYEQYF.

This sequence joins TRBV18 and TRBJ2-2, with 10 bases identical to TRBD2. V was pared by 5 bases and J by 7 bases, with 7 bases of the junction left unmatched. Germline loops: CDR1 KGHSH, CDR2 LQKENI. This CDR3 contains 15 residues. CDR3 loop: CASSAGASGSGELFF. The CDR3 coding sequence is TGTGCCAGCTCAGCGGGAGCTAGCGGGAGCGGGGAGCTGTTTTTT.

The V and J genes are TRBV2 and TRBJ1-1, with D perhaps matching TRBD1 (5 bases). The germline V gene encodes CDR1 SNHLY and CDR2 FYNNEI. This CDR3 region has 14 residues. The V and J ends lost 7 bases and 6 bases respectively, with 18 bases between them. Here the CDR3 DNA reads TGTGCCAGCATTCTAAAGACAGATCTCCCTGAAGCTTTCTTT. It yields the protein CASILKTDLPEAFF.

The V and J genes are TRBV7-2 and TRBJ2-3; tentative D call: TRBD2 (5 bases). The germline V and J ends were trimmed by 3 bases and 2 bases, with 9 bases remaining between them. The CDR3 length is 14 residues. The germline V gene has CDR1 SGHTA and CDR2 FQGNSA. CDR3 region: CASSFGLNTDTQYF. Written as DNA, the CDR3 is TGTGCCAGCAGCTTCGGACTCAACACAGATACGCAGTATTTT.

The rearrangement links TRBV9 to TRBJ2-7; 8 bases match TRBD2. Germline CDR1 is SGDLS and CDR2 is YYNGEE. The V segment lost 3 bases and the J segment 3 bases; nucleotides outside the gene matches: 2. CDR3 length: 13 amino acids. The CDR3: CASSAAGGYEQYF. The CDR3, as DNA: TGTGCCAGCAGCGCCGCGGGGGGCTACGAGCAGTACTTC.

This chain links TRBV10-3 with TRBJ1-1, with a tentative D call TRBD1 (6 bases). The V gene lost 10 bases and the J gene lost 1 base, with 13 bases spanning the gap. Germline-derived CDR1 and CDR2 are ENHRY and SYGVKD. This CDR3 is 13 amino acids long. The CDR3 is CANSRTENTEAFF. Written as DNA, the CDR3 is TGTGCCAACTCTCGGACAGAGAACACTGAAGCTTTCTTT.

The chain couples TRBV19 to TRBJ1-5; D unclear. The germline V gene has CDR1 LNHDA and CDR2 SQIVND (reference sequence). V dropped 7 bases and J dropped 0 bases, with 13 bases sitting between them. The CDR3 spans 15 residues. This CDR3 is CASTRVDYSNQPQHF. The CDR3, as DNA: TGTGCCAGTACCCGGGTAGATTATAGCAATCAGCCCCAGCATTTT.

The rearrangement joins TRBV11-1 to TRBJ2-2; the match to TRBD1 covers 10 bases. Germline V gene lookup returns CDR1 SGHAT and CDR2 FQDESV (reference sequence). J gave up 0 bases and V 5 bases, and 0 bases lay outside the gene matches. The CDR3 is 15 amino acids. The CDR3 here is CASSGQGANTGELFF. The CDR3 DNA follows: TGTGCCAGCAGCGGACAGGGGGCGAACACCGGGGAGCTGTTTTTT.

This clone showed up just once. The CDR3 spells CASSHQLALYNEQFF. The CDR3 DNA follows: TGTGCCAGCAGCCACCAACTAGCGCTCTACAATGAGCAGTTCTTC. This rearrangement joins TRBV4-2 to TRBJ2-1; 7 nucleotides align to TRBD2. This CDR3 comprises 15 residues. J was trimmed by 3 bases and V by 3 bases; bases with no gene match: 5. Germline CDR1 is LGHNA and CDR2 is YNFKEQ.

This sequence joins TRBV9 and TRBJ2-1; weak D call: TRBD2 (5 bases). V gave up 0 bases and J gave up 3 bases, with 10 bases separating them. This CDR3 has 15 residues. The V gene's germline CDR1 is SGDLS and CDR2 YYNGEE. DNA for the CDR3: TGTGCCAGCAGCGTAGCCCCTAGCAGCTACAATGAGCAGTTCTTC. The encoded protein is CASSVAPSSYNEQFF.

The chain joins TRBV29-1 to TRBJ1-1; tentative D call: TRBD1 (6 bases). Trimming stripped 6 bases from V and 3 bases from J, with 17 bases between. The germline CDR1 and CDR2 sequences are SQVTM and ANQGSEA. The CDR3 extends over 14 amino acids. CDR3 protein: CSVVKQGADTEAFF. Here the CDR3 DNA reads TGCAGCGTCGTCAAACAGGGAGCCGACACTGAAGCTTTCTTT.

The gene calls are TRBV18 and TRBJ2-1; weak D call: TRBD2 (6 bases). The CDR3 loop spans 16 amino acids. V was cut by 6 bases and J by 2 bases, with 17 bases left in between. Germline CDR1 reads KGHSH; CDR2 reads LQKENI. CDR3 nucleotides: TGTGCCAGCTCCCGGGGAGAAGCGGGTGCCTACAATGAGCAGTTCTTC. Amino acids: CASSRGEAGAYNEQFF.

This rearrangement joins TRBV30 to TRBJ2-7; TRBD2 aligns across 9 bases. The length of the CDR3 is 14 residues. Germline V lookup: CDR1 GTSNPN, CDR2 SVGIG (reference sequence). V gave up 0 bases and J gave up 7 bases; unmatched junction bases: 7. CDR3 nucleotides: TGTGCCTGGAGTGTACTAGCGGGCTGGGGGGAGCAGTACTTC. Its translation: CAWSVLAGWGEQYF.

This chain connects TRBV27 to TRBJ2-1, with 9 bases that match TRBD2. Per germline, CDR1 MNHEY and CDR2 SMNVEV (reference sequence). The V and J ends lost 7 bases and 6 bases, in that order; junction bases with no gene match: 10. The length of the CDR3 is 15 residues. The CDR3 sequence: CASNLNSGSSNEQFF. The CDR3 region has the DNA TGTGCCAGCAACTTGAATAGCGGGAGTAGCAATGAGCAGTTCTTC.

CDR3 nucleotide sequence: TGTGCCAGCAGCCAAACAGGGATAGGGAATCAGCCCCAGCATTTT. Amino acid sequence: CASSQTGIGNQPQHF. This sequence joins TRBV25-1 and TRBJ1-5; D may be TRBD1 (6 bases). The CDR3 totals 15 residues. From germline, CDR1 is MGHDK and CDR2 SYGVNS. The germline V and J ends were trimmed by 6 bases and 4 bases, with 16 bases remaining between them.

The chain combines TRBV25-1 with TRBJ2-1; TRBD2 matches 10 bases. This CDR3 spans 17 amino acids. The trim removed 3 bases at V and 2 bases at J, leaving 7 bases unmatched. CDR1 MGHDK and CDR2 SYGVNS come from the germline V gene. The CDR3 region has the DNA TGTGCCAGCAGTGATAATCTAGCGGGGGCTACCTACAATGAGCAGTTCTTC. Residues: CASSDNLAGATYNEQFF.

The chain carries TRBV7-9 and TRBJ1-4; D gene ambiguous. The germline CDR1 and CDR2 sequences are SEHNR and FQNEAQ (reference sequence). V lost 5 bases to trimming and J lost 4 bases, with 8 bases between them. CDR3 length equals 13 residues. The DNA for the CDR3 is TGTGCCAGCAGCCAGCTAGGTAATGAAAAACTGTTTTTT. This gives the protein CASSQLGNEKLFF.

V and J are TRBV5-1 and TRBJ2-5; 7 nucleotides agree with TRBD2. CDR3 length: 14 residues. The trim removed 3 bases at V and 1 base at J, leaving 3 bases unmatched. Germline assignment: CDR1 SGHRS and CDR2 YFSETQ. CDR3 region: CASSWASGQETQYF. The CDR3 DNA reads TGCGCCAGCAGCTGGGCTAGCGGCCAAGAGACCCAGTACTTC.

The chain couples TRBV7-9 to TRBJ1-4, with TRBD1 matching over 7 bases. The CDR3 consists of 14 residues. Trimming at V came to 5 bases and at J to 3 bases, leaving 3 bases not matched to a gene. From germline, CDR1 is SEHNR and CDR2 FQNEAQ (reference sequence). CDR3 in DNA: TGTGCCAGCAGCCGGGACAGCTCTAATGAAAAACTGTTTTTT. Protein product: CASSRDSSNEKLFF.

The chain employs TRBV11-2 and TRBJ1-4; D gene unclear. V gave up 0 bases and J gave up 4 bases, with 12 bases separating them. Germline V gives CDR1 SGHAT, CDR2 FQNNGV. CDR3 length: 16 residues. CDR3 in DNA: TGTGCCAGCAGCTTAGATTGGGTAGGCGGTAATGAAAAACTGTTTTTT. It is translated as CASSLDWVGGNEKLFF. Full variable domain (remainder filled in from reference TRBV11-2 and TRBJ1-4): EAGVAQSPRYKIIEKRQSVAFWCNPISGHATLYWYQQILGQGPKLLIQFQNNGVVDDSQLPKDRFSAERLKGVDSTLKIQPAKLEDSAVYLCASSLDWVGGNEKLFFGSGTQLSVL.

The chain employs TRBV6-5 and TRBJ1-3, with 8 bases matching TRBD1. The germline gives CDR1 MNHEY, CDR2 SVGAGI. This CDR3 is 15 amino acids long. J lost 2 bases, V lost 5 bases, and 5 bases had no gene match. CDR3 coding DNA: TGTGCCAGCAGTACCGACAGGGGTGCTGGAAACACCATATATTTT. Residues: CASSTDRGAGNTIYF.